This TCR beta chain was sequenced in a study of T cells in Graves' hyperthyroidism and ophthalmopathy. Using more than 7.5 ml of fresh peripheral blood, PBMCs were prepared. Template material for amplifying TCR beta CDR3 regions consisted of RNA transcripts. During a first-round RT-PCR of the TCR CDR3, the HTBI primer set was used. MiXCR, applied by TCRdb to the multiplex PCR reads, yields one record per CDR3 protein. The repertoire consists of a few hundred thousand distinct CDR3 sequences, with approximately 15% occurring once and the leading ten covering 5.5% to 7.5%. CDR3 length equals 14 residues. V was cut by 0 bases and J by 6 bases, with 8 bases left in between. Germline assignment: CDR1 MGHDK and CDR2 SYGVNS.

The rearrangement links TRBV25-1 to TRBJ2-2; a possible D gene is TRBD2 (6 bases). Sample: blood. The TCR was taken from a woman in her 30s with Graves' hyperthyroidism that later progressed to Graves' ophthalmopathy. CDR3 loop: CASSEYRDSGELFF. The CDR3 coding sequence is TGTGCCAGCAGTGAATACAGGGACTCCGGGGAGCTGTTTTTT.